The clone carrying this TCR beta chain was observed a handful of times. Its antigen is unidentified. The junction and the germline gene differ at one end; a read error may be behind it. The sample originates from a study of T cell responses to AZD1222 COVID-19 vaccine. Study-wide points: Seropositive AZD1222 recipients at baseline numbered only five or six.

The CDR3 has 13 residues. CDR1 and CDR2 from the germline V gene are SGHRS and YFSETQ. Assay used: immunoSEQ multiplex PCR; TCRdb lists only in-frame clones, some missing. The table lists about 110,000 clones, more than 70% of them singletons. The material was peripheral blood, obtained on day 0 of AZD1222 vaccination. The receptor was derived from an adult in good health. The chain is built from TRBV5-1 and TRBJ2-1, with a possible D match to TRBD1 (5 bases). The DNA of the CDR3 is TGCGCCAGCAACTTGGGAACAGGCAATGAGCAGTTCTTC. Encoded protein: CASNLGTGNEQFF.